The 25 T cell receptor beta chains below come from one sample, sequenced in a study of shared clonotypes between healthy human individuals. Assay used: immunoSEQ multiplex PCR; TCRdb lists only in-frame clones, some missing. The data show approximately 530,000 clones, around 95% seen once. The specimen sequenced was naive CD4+ T cells sorted from blood. As for subset: CD45RA+ positively selected. Receptors originate from a young woman in good health.

The chain uses TRBV7-9 and TRBJ2-3; D may be TRBD1 (6 bases). Germline lookup yields CDR1 SEHNR and CDR2 FQNEAQ (reference sequence). CDR3 length equals 15 residues. V lost 3 bases and J 3 bases, leaving 13 bases between the germline ends. CDR3 DNA sequence: TGTGCCAGCAGCTTGATGGACAGCCGAACAGATACGCAGTATTTT. Its protein is CASSLMDSRTDTQYF.

Concerning this clone itself: This specimen includes other DNA sequences encoding the same CDR3. The chain combines TRBV19 with TRBJ2-7; D is unresolved. CDR3 length: 13 amino acids. V was pared by 6 bases and J by 3 bases, with 12 bases between. In germline, CDR1 is LNHDA, CDR2 SQIVND (reference sequence). For the CDR3, the DNA is TGTGCCAGTAGCGCAGGTCAGGTCTACGAGCAGTACTTC. This codes for CASSAGQVYEQYF.

This chain joins TRBV6-1 and TRBJ2-1, with 8 bases that match TRBD1. V was pared by 7 bases and J by 3 bases, with 8 bases of the junction left unmatched. The germline gives CDR1 MNHNS, CDR2 SASEGT. The CDR3 extends over 15 amino acids. CDR3 sequence reads: CASTSGTGLYNEQFF. Here the CDR3 DNA reads TGTGCCAGCACCTCCGGGACAGGACTCTACAATGAGCAGTTCTTC.

The chain employs TRBV18 and TRBJ1-3; D gene unclear. Between the trimmed V and J ends, which lost 2 bases and 4 bases, there was a span of 15 bases. CDR1 is KGHSH, CDR2 LQKENI, per germline. This CDR3 contains 16 residues. CDR3 protein: CASSPMLEDYGNTIYF. The CDR3 bases are TGTGCCAGCTCACCAATGCTTGAGGACTACGGAAACACCATATATTTT.

The V call is TRBV6-1, the J call TRBJ1-2, with 7 bases fitting TRBD1. The length of the CDR3 is 15 residues. Trimming at V came to 10 bases and at J to 1 base, leaving 12 bases not matched to a gene. Germline lookup yields CDR1 MNHNS and CDR2 SASEGT. The CDR3 nucleotides read TGTGCCATTCAGGCGGGACAGACGCATAACTATGGCTACACCTTC. Translation: CAIQAGQTHNYGYTF.

The V and J genes are TRBV19 and TRBJ2-5; 8 bases agree with TRBD1. This CDR3 has 13 residues. CDR1 is LNHDA, CDR2 SQIVND, per germline (reference sequence). V lost 8 bases to trimming and J lost 5 bases; unmatched junction nucleotides: 7. The CDR3 DNA follows: TGTGCCAGTCGGGACAGGCAGATTGAGACCCAGTACTTC. As protein: CASRDRQIETQYF.

V and J are TRBV5-1 and TRBJ1-2; possibly TRBD1 for D (6 bases). V lost 4 bases to trimming and J lost 0 bases, with 13 bases between them. The length of the CDR3 is 15 residues. Germline V gene data show CDR1 as SGHRS and CDR2 as YFSETQ. The CDR3 reads CASSEGQIANYGYTF. Here the CDR3 DNA reads TGCGCCAGCAGCGAAGGACAGATAGCTAACTATGGCTACACCTTC.

V is TRBV28 and J is TRBJ1-2; 7 bases fit TRBD1. The CDR3 has 16 residues. V shed 2 bases and J 2 bases; nucleotides not matched to a gene: 8. Germline assignment: CDR1 MDHEN and CDR2 SYDVKM. The CDR3 bases are TGTGCCAGCAGTTTAGGACCACAGGGGCCAAACTATGGCTACACCTTC. The encoded protein is CASSLGPQGPNYGYTF.

V and J are TRBV6-1 and TRBJ2-5; 8 bases fit TRBD2. The CDR3 runs 13 residues. V was clipped by 6 bases and J by 5 bases; unmatched bases: 5. CDR1 MNHNS and CDR2 SASEGT come from the germline V gene. CDR3 DNA sequence: TGTGCCAGCAGACAAGCGGGAGTTGAGACCCAGTACTTC. Translation: CASRQAGVETQYF.

The chain employs TRBV2 and TRBJ1-4; D may be TRBD1 (6 bases). V lost 5 bases, J lost 5 bases, and 15 bases lay in between. This CDR3 spans 15 amino acids. CDR1 and CDR2 from the germline V gene are SNHLY and FYNNEI. The CDR3 here is CASSMQAGVNEKLFF. CDR3 DNA: TGTGCCAGCAGTATGCAGGCAGGGGTCAATGAAAAACTGTTTTTT.

This chain uses TRBV4-1 with TRBJ2-2, with 9 bases aligning to TRBD2. Germline CDR1 is MGHRA and CDR2 is YSYEKL. J gave up 0 bases and V 2 bases, and 13 bases lay outside the gene matches. CDR3 length equals 20 residues. This CDR3 reads CASSQNISGRLDANTGELFF. CDR3 in DNA: TGCGCCAGCAGCCAAAATATCAGCGGGAGGCTTGATGCGAACACCGGGGAGCTGTTTTTT.

This clone appeared once. V usage is TRBV10-1 and J usage is TRBJ2-1; tentative D call: TRBD2 (6 bases). V lost 3 bases and J 2 bases, leaving 11 bases between the germline ends. The CDR3 runs 15 residues. Germline CDR1 and CDR2: WNHNN and SYGVQD (reference sequence). The DNA for the CDR3 is TGCGCCAGCAGTGACCCCGGGAGCCCCTACAATGAGCAGTTCTTC. Translating it yields CASSDPGSPYNEQFF.

This clone showed up just a few times. The rearrangement links TRBV14 to TRBJ1-2, with TRBD1 matching 9 bases. Losses at the gene ends were 4 bases for V and 8 bases for J; bases not matched to a gene: 11. Germline CDR1 reads SGHDN; CDR2 reads FVKESK. The CDR3 runs to 15 residues. CDR3 amino acids: CASSRPGQGARGYTF. The CDR3 coding sequence is TGTGCCAGCAGCCGTCCGGGACAGGGTGCTAGGGGCTACACCTTC.

The gene calls are TRBV27 and TRBJ2-7; 9 positions match TRBD2. Germline V gene lookup returns CDR1 MNHEY and CDR2 SMNVEV (reference sequence). V dropped 5 bases and J dropped 1; count of bases not matched to a gene: 9. There are 16 residues in the CDR3. The CDR3 DNA reads TGTGCCAGCAGTGCAGTAGCGGGAGAGCTTTCCTACGAGCAGTACTTC. It is translated as CASSAVAGELSYEQYF.

The V gene is TRBV28, the J gene TRBJ2-2; TRBD1 aligns across 8 bases. With V trimmed by 8 bases and J by 0 bases, 8 bases remained unmatched. Germline V gives CDR1 MDHEN, CDR2 SYDVKM. CDR3 size: 16 residues. The CDR3 DNA reads TGTGCCAGCCGACGATCAGGGGGCACGAACACCGGGGAGCTGTTTTTT. Its translation is CASRRSGGTNTGELFF.

The V call is TRBV7-9, the J call TRBJ2-5; no clear D. Germline CDR1 is SEHNR and CDR2 is FQNEAQ (reference sequence). The CDR3 loop spans 15 amino acids. V was pared by 6 bases and J by 3 bases, with 17 bases between. CDR3 DNA: TGTGCCAGCAGGATTATGGGCATTAGAGAAGAGACCCAGTACTTC. Translated, it gives CASRIMGIREETQYF.

CDR3 nucleotide sequence: TGTGCCAGCAGCTTGGCGTATAACGGCAGGGGATCCGGAAACACCATATATTTT. Translating gives CASSLAYNGRGSGNTIYF. This chain joins TRBV5-6 and TRBJ1-3, with a tentative D call TRBD1 (6 bases). Per the germline V gene, CDR1 is SGHDT and CDR2 is YYEEEE. The CDR3 extends over 18 amino acids. The V end was cut by 0 bases, the J end by 4 bases, with 20 bases between.

The chain joins TRBV2 to TRBJ1-5; a possible D gene is TRBD1 (5 bases). The CDR3 totals 15 residues. V lost 2 bases, J lost 4 bases, and 12 bases lay in between. The germline CDR1 and CDR2 sequences are SNHLY and FYNNEI. The CDR3 sequence is CASSEYLGVNQPQHF. The CDR3 DNA reads as TGTGCCAGCAGTGAATATTTGGGGGTAAATCAGCCCCAGCATTTT.

The V gene is TRBV7-2, the J gene TRBJ2-7, with D tentatively TRBD2 (7 bases). Trimming left V 8 bases short and J 3 bases short, with 14 bases between. CDR3 size: 13 residues. In germline, CDR1 is SGHTA, CDR2 FQGNSA. The CDR3 sequence: CASRGGGIYEQYF. CDR3 nucleotide sequence: TGTGCCAGCCGAGGGGGGGGTATCTACGAGCAGTACTTC.

The V gene is TRBV19, the J gene TRBJ1-2; 8 bases are shared with TRBD1. V was clipped by 6 bases and J by 0 bases; unmatched bases: 3. CDR1 and CDR2 from the germline V gene are LNHDA and SQIVND (reference sequence). The CDR3 covers 14 residues. Written as DNA, the CDR3 is TGTGCCAGTAGCCCACAGGGGGCTAACTATGGCTACACCTTC. It translates to CASSPQGANYGYTF.

J is TRBJ2-5 and V is TRBV6-6; 8 bases are a match to TRBD2. The CDR3 extends over 12 amino acids. The ends lost 6 bases at V and 11 bases at J; junction bases unmatched: 8. Germline CDR1 reads MNHNY; CDR2 reads SVGAGI (reference sequence). The CDR3 loop reads CASRPGGAKQYF. In DNA, the CDR3 is TGTGCCAGCAGACCGGGGGGGGCCAAGCAGTACTTC.

The chain has TRBV5-4 and TRBJ2-7; D is undetermined. The V and J ends lost 0 bases and 0 bases respectively, with 10 bases between them. Germline CDR1 SGHNT, CDR2 YYREEE (reference sequence). There are 15 residues in the CDR3. The CDR3 DNA is TGTGCCAGCAGCTTGGGATCCGCAAACTCCTACGAGCAGTACTTC. This gives the protein CASSLGSANSYEQYF.

The J gene is TRBJ2-5, the V gene TRBV19; a weak D match, TRBD1 (6 bases). The DNA end favors TRBJ2-7, so the J call may be wrong. Germline V gene data show CDR1 as LNHDA and CDR2 as SQIVND (reference sequence). There are 14 residues in the CDR3. Here the CDR3 DNA reads TGTGCCAGTAGTAGTACCGGGACAACCTACGAGCAGTACTTC. It specifies CASSSTGTTYEQYF.

The V and J genes are TRBV19 and TRBJ1-5, with 10 bases fitting TRBD1. J was trimmed by 0 bases and V by 6 bases; bases with no gene match: 5. The CDR3 sequence is 16 residues long. Per the germline V gene, CDR1 is LNHDA and CDR2 is SQIVND (reference sequence). The DNA for the CDR3 is TGTGCCAGTAGACGGGGACAGGGGAATAGCAATCAGCCCCAGCATTTT. It yields the protein CASRRGQGNSNQPQHF.

This chain uses TRBV2 with TRBJ2-7; 7 bases match TRBD1. The germline V gene encodes CDR1 SNHLY and CDR2 FYNNEI. The CDR3 is 18 residues long. Trimming took 0 bases from V and 4 from J; bases not matched to a gene: 15. The CDR3 DNA reads as TGTGCCAGCAGTGAAGCGCTCTTCGGTGACAGGGCCAGGTACGAGCAGTACTTC. Its protein product is CASSEALFGDRARYEQYF.